This TCR beta chain is from a study of spatial heterogeneity in lung cancer (dated by TCRdb to between 2019 and 2020). Describing the broader study: Beta-chain transcripts were consistently detected in greater numbers than alpha-chain transcripts, which likely reflected higher beta-chain transcript abundance. In the raw uncorrected reads, each unique combination of TCR and UMI appeared on average more than ten times. In non-small cell lung cancer, the study quantitatively compared TCR alpha and beta repertoires across several tumor regions, matched nontumor lung, and blood. Nonsynonymous mutation counts, determined by whole-exome sequencing of tumor tissue, were related to features of the TCR repertoire. In tumor regions, TCR transcript counts showed a strong correlation with a T cell transcriptional module score from matched bulk RNA-seq. At surgery, both alpha and beta chains were TCR-sequenced in roughly 230 tumor regions, some 64 matched nontumor lung samples and just over 55 PBMC samples.

The study at large found these results: TCR-seq coverage of tumor T cells was estimated at only approximately 7% for alpha chains and 12% to 15% for beta chains. Counts of ubiquitous and regional expanded TCRs correlated with counts of ubiquitous and regional nonsynonymous mutations, respectively. Additional single-cell paired TCR alpha and beta sequencing was considered necessary to confirm, at a functional level, the hypothesis that regional TCRs recognize regional mutations. The number of expanded intratumoral alpha and beta TCRs correlated with the tumor nonsynonymous mutation count.

CDR1 SGHAT and CDR2 FQNNGV were looked up in the germline V gene. At the junction V is shortened by 5 bases and J by 5 bases, with 15 bases in between. The CDR3 goes from the cysteine to the phenylalanine over 14 residues. Just the 42-base CDR3 DNA is kept, in frame starting at base 1. In light of the paper, this sample's time point label describes: sample taken at primary tumor resection. The donors were some 70 patients from the lung TRACERx cohort who had early-stage, untreated non-small cell lung cancer. TCR sequencing used whole RNA extracted from tumor and nontumor lung tissue, or from cryopreserved PBMC samples, without cell sorting. Only patients for whom sufficient RNA was available from at least two tumor regions were selected for TCR sequencing. Tumor and adjacent nontumor lung specimens were reviewed by a lung pathologist before selection. Library generation was performed with 5' RACE. The listed sequencing device is NextSeq 500. To allow correction of PCR and sequencing errors, the TCR library protocol tagged every TCR cDNA molecule with a unique molecular identifier. Under the source paper's analysis protocol: TCR identification, UMI-based error correction and CDR3 extraction were performed with Decombinator tools. Expanded TCRs were defined as those above a frequency of 2 per 1,000, corresponding to the top 1% of the tumor frequency distribution. Expanded tumor TCRs were classed as regional if statistically deemed absent (corrected P<0.05) from at least one tumor region, otherwise ubiquitous. Rényi diversity was computed with the R vegan package after subsampling each repertoire 100 times to 5,000 TCRs. To build CDR3 similarity networks, amino acid triplet string-kernel similarity was used, and CDR3s were connected when their pairwise similarity was above 0.82. The public sequencing data were trimmed at Q25 with fastp and processed into clonotypes with MiXCR by TCRdb, which kept only in-frame beta chains. Here each entry gathers all rows of one CDR3 protein and keeps the most common genes and DNA. What appears here as the V and J calls and clone size reflects TCRdb's work, not the paper's. The sample table lists about 2,900 distinct CDR3 sequences, approximately 12% of them with a count of one. Under 25% of the sample rests with the top ten.

About this clonotype: The antigen it recognizes is unknown. Base qualities were left out, and no much larger clone turns up one base away.

The TCR sequence derives from a male donor with early-stage non-small cell lung cancer. The specimen comprised lung tumor tissue, sampled at surgery. Recombination joined TRBV11-2 with TRBJ1-1, with the D gene too uncertain to name. The sequenced DNA: TGTGCCAGCAGCCTGGGGTATCCGGGGACTGAAGCTTTCTTT. Its amino acids are CASSLGYPGTEAFF.